The 16 T cell receptor beta chains below were found in one sample sequenced in a study of CD8 T cells in ankylosing spondylitis. TCRdb used MiXCR to reprocess the 5' RACE reads, holding one entry per CDR3 protein. The sample contains some 130,000 distinct CDR3 sequences, 6% to 8% of which appear only once. The sample consisted of blood, either unsorted or a sorted T cell fraction (not recorded which). Every receptor here comes from a female donor with ankylosing spondylitis or in good health (not recorded which).

This clonotype was seen ten or more times. The chain joins TRBV5-1 to TRBJ1-5; TRBD1 matches 8 bases. This CDR3 is built from 16 residues. Germline V gene data show CDR1 as SGHRS and CDR2 as YFSETQ. The CDR3 bases are TGCGCTTTAGCAGGGGGCTCGAGGGGTCGCAATCAGCCCCAGCATTTT. It yields the protein CALAGGSRGRNQPQHF.

This sequence joins TRBV6-1 and TRBJ1-5, with D unresolved. The CDR3 totals 15 residues. Germline-derived CDR1 and CDR2 are MNHNS and SASEGT. Deletions cut 2 bases from V and 0 bases from J, with 8 bases between. This CDR3 is CASSEQLYSNQPQHF. CDR3 nucleotides: TGTGCCAGCAGTGAACAGCTATATAGCAATCAGCCCCAGCATTTT.

This clonotype was seen repeatedly, ten times or more. The chain uses TRBV4-2 and TRBJ2-7; TRBD1 might be the D (5 bases). The V and J ends lost 0 bases and 2 bases respectively, with 11 bases between them. CDR1 is LGHNA and CDR2 is YNFKEQ in the germline V gene. The length of the CDR3 is 15 residues. Written as DNA, the CDR3 is TGTGCCAGCAGCCAAGATCATAGACAGACCTACGAGCAGTACTTC. Residues: CASSQDHRQTYEQYF.

This clonotype was observed at least ten times. The chain joins TRBV6-5 to TRBJ2-3; D perhaps matches TRBD1 (6 bases). This CDR3 region has 16 residues. V lost 4 bases to trimming and J lost 5 bases, with 19 bases between them. Germline CDR1 is MNHEY and CDR2 is SVGAGI. The CDR3 loop is CASSSPPGARVDTQYF. DNA for the CDR3: TGTGCCAGCAGTTCCCCCCCAGGGGCCAGGGTAGATACGCAGTATTTT.

There are many counts of this clonotype. CDR3 sequence reads: CASSPMPVYNEQFF. CDR3 bases: TGTGCCAGCAGTCCGATGCCGGTTTACAATGAGCAGTTCTTC. This chain uses TRBV27 with TRBJ2-1, with D uncertain. This CDR3 is 14 amino acids long. Germline V gene lookup returns CDR1 MNHEY and CDR2 SMNVEV (reference sequence). The V gene lost 5 bases and the J gene lost 4 bases, with 12 bases spanning the gap.

This clonotype was seen ten or more times. The chain couples TRBV10-3 to TRBJ1-6; D uncertain. The CDR3 covers 12 residues. V dropped 6 bases and J dropped 5 bases, with 5 bases sitting between them. CDR1 and CDR2 (germline): ENHRY, SYGVKD. CDR3 sequence: CAIRDDNSPLHF. The CDR3 DNA reads as TGTGCCATCAGGGACGATAATTCACCCCTCCACTTT.

Many counts were recorded for this clonotype. The rearrangement links TRBV15 to TRBJ1-2; D is possibly TRBD1 (5 bases). The CDR3 extends over 15 amino acids. V was cut by 0 bases and J by 0 bases, with 8 bases left in between. The germline gives CDR1 LNHNV, CDR2 YYDKDF (reference sequence). In nucleotides, the CDR3 is TGTGCCACCAGCAGAGACAGGGTGACTAACTATGGCTACACCTTC. Its translation is CATSRDRVTNYGYTF. Filled out from reference TRBV15 and TRBJ1-2, the complete variable domain reads DAMVIQNPRYQVTQFGKPVTLSCSQTLNHNVMYWYQQKSSQAPKLLFHYYDKDFNNEADTPDNFQSRRPNTSFCFLDIRSPGLGDTAMYLCATSRDRVTNYGYTFGSGTRLTVV.

This clonotype was counted ten times or more. V and J are TRBV6-2 or TRBV6-3 and TRBJ1-1; perhaps TRBD1 as D (5 bases). V lost 7 bases, J lost 8 bases, and 14 bases lay in between. Germline V gene sequence: CDR1 MNHEY, CDR2 SVGEGT. The CDR3 covers 12 residues. The CDR3 loop is CASKTGMDEAFF. CDR3 sequence (DNA): TGTGCCAGCAAAACAGGCATGGACGAAGCTTTCTTT.

The chain joins TRBV7-9 to TRBJ2-2; 8 nucleotides match TRBD1. CDR3 length: 16 residues. Per germline, CDR1 SEHNR and CDR2 FQNEAQ (reference sequence). Germline trimming cut 7 bases from V and 7 bases from J; bases unmatched to any gene: 14. CDR3 region: CASTQAGTGSGGELFF. DNA for the CDR3: TGTGCCAGCACCCAGGCCGGGACAGGCTCTGGCGGGGAGCTGTTTTTT.

This clonotype was counted ten times or more. The chain links TRBV7-8 to TRBJ2-7; D remains unclear. The V end was cut by 5 bases, the J end by 4 bases, with 6 bases between. The CDR3 has 11 residues. Germline CDR1 SGHVS, CDR2 FQNEAQ. The CDR3 reads CASSPKYEQYF. CDR3 bases: TGTGCCAGCAGCCCAAAATACGAGCAGTACTTC.

This clonotype was seen many times. The chain recombines TRBV11-2 with TRBJ2-1, with D perhaps matching TRBD1 (6 bases). Germline CDR1 and CDR2: SGHAT and FQNNGV. The CDR3 runs 13 residues. V dropped 5 bases and J dropped 8 bases, with 13 bases sitting between them. Here the CDR3 DNA reads TGTGCCAGCAGCCGAACAGGGCTGGATGAGCAGTTCTTC. It is translated as CASSRTGLDEQFF. The full variable domain, its missing parts supplied by reference TRBV11-2 and TRBJ2-1, is EAGVAQSPRYKIIEKRQSVAFWCNPISGHATLYWYQQILGQGPKLLIQFQNNGVVDDSQLPKDRFSAERLKGVDSTLKIQPAKLEDSAVYLCASSRTGLDEQFFGPGTRLTVL.

The chain is built from TRBV12-3 or TRBV12-4 and TRBJ2-7; D is ambiguous. Trimming removed 0 bases at V and 6 bases at J, with 9 bases between. The CDR3 runs 13 residues. The CDR3: CASSLARMFEQYF. CDR3 in DNA: TGTGCCAGCAGTTTAGCACGTATGTTCGAGCAGTACTTC.

There are many counts of this clonotype. CDR3 nucleotide sequence: TGTGCCAGCAGCCGTTCGGGACGAAATGAAAAACTGTTTTTT. This gives the protein CASSRSGRNEKLFF. The chain carries TRBV5-4 and TRBJ1-4; D may be TRBD1 (5 bases). Germline V gene lookup returns CDR1 SGHNT and CDR2 YYREEE (reference sequence). The CDR3 runs to 14 residues. V lost 4 bases and J 5 bases, leaving 12 bases between the germline ends.

This clonotype appeared many times. The chain links TRBV5-6 to TRBJ1-1, with 8 nucleotides matching TRBD1. V was clipped by 1 base and J by 3 bases; unmatched bases: 5. Germline assignment: CDR1 SGHDT and CDR2 YYEEEE. This CDR3 contains 15 residues. The chain's CDR3 is CASSLTDRADTEAFF. DNA for the CDR3: TGTGCCAGCAGCTTGACGGACAGGGCGGACACTGAAGCTTTCTTT.

This clonotype came up many times. The J gene is TRBJ2-7, the V gene TRBV12-3 or TRBV12-4; tentative D call: TRBD1 (6 bases). This CDR3 region has 13 residues. Trimming cost V 3 bases and J 4 bases, with 10 bases left between them. This CDR3 reads CASSLDSQYEQYF. The CDR3 region has the DNA TGTGCCAGCAGTTTGGACAGCCAGTACGAGCAGTACTTC.

The chain employs TRBV14 and TRBJ1-2; D is possibly TRBD1 (6 bases). CDR1 and CDR2 (germline): SGHDN, FVKESK. The CDR3 covers 16 residues. Between the trimmed V and J ends, which lost 1 base and 4 bases, there was a span of 16 bases. CDR3 nucleotide sequence: TGTGCCAGCAGCCAAGCATCCGGGACAACCATCTATGGCTACACCTTC. Its translation: CASSQASGTTIYGYTF.